These T cell receptor beta chains were read from a single sample in a study of T-cell reconstitution after alpha-beta-depleted transplantation in children. TCRdb processed the PCR reads anew with MiXCR; each CDR3 protein has one entry. The data contain approximately 120,000 distinct CDR3 sequences, about a tenth of them seen just once; the ten biggest clones take up less than 25%. The sample consisted of PBMCs, mostly from graft donor cells, taken 180 days after TCRalphabeta/CD19-depleted stem cell transplant. The receptors stem from a girl under two years old who had a stem cell transplant for combined immunodeficiency, so the T cells may come from the graft donor. Both conserved end residues are part of each CDR3. A D gene is named only where the DNA matches it firmly. Clone size is given for some rows only: seen once, a few or many times, or a class if the clone is expanded.

>TRBJ2-1|few|TRBV20-1|TRBD1
CSARGGGTGLQDEQFF
TGCAGTGCTAGAGGTGGGGGGACAGGCCTACAGGACGAGCAGTTCTTC
>TRBJ2-7|-|TRBV7-2|TRBD1
CASSLAGTVYEQYF
TGTGCCAGCAGCTTAGCCGGGACAGTCTACGAGCAGTACTTC
>TRBJ2-4|many|TRBV6-2/TRBV6-3|-
CASSYSDSRAKNIQYF
TGTGCCAGCAGTTACTCGGACAGCCGAGCCAAAAACATTCAGTACTTC
>TRBJ2-1|once|TRBV5-6|-
CASSMGHYNEQFF
TGTGCCAGCAGCATGGGACACTACAATGAGCAGTTCTTC
>TRBJ2-5|many|TRBV29-1|-
CSVTRGQETQYF
TGCAGCGTGACCCGGGGTCAAGAGACCCAGTACTTC
>TRBJ2-7|few|TRBV29-1|TRBD1
CSVYDRDGIYEQYF
TGCAGCGTTTACGACAGGGACGGAATCTACGAGCAGTACTTC
>TRBJ2-1|-|TRBV24-1|TRBD1
CATSASLLPYRGLYNEQFF
TGTGCCACCAGTGCTTCTCTCCTTCCCTACAGGGGGCTCTACAATGAGCAGTTCTTC
>TRBJ2-3|-|TRBV7-8|TRBD2
CASSRFVAGGTDTQYF
TGTGCCAGCAGCCGCTTTGTAGCGGGGGGCACAGATACGCAGTATTTT
>TRBJ2-1|-|TRBV5-1|TRBD2
CASSLPSGGYNEQFF
TGCGCCAGCAGCTTGCCTAGCGGGGGATACAATGAGCAGTTCTTC
>TRBJ1-2|-|TRBV12-3/TRBV12-4|-
CASSWGSAEGYTF
TGTGCCAGCAGTTGGGGGTCTGCGGAGGGCTACACCTTC
>TRBJ2-1|few|TRBV5-1|TRBD1
CASSFGGRAGGRNEQFF
TGCGCCAGCAGCTTCGGCGGGCGGGCAGGGGGCAGGAATGAGCAGTTCTTC
>TRBJ2-5|-|TRBV25-1|-
CASSEPSQETQYF
TGTGCCAGCAGTGAACCCAGCCAAGAGACCCAGTACTTC
>TRBJ2-1|few|TRBV5-1|-
CASSLDGYYNEQFF
TGCGCCAGCAGCTTGGACGGGTATTACAATGAGCAGTTCTTC
>TRBJ1-1|few|TRBV12-3/TRBV12-4|-
CASSLQRGDTEAFF
TGTGCCAGCAGTTTACAGAGGGGGGACACTGAAGCTTTCTTT
>TRBJ2-5|-|TRBV4-3|-
CASSQGAGETQYF
TGCGCCAGCAGCCAGGGGGCGGGGGAGACCCAGTACTTC
>TRBJ2-7|-|TRBV20-1|-
CSATRSGYEQYF
TGCAGTGCTACGCGCTCGGGATACGAGCAGTACTTC
>TRBJ2-2|few|TRBV12-3/TRBV12-4|-
CASSLDGGAGGELFF
TGTGCCAGCAGTTTAGATGGAGGGGCTGGCGGGGAGCTGTTTTTT